A single sample gave rise to the 12 T cell receptor beta chains below, sequenced in a study of somatic mutations in cytotoxic T cells in rheumatoid arthritis. Generated by immunoSEQ multiplex PCR, the TCRdb table keeps only in-frame clones and is missing some. The data hold some 11,000 clones, with about 80% observed a single time. What was sequenced was CD8+ T cells sorted from blood. The receptors derive from an adult with rheumatoid arthritis.

The table lists this clone with a few counts. This sequence joins TRBV2 and TRBJ1-6, with D tentatively TRBD1 (5 bases). The V end was cut by 2 bases, the J end by 0 bases, with 11 bases between. Germline lookup yields CDR1 SNHLY and CDR2 FYNNEI. This CDR3 has 17 residues. CDR3 region: CASSELGVLSYNSPLHF. As DNA, the CDR3 is TGTGCCAGCAGTGAACTGGGGGTCCTCTCCTATAATTCACCCCTCCACTTT.

J is TRBJ2-7 and V is TRBV19; TRBD1 aligns across 8 bases. There are 13 residues in the CDR3. Germline V gene sequence: CDR1 LNHDA, CDR2 SQIVND (reference sequence). V lost 4 bases and J lost 4; bases outside the gene matches: 3. The CDR3 reads CASSTRTGYEQYF. DNA of the CDR3: TGTGCCAGTAGTACCCGGACAGGGTACGAGCAGTACTTC.

This rearrangement joins TRBV2 to TRBJ1-4, with D perhaps TRBD1 (5 bases). CDR3 length: 17 residues. Trimming shortened V by 6 bases and J by 4 bases, and 21 bases separated the two germline ends. Germline V gene sequence: CDR1 SNHLY, CDR2 FYNNEI. CDR3 bases: TGTGCCAGCAGCACCCGCCGGGACTCCGTCTTTAATGAAAAACTGTTTTTT. The encoded protein is CASSTRRDSVFNEKLFF.

The CDR3 here is CASSVVARDGYTF. In DNA, the CDR3 is TGTGCCAGCAGCGTAGTGGCTCGGGATGGCTACACCTTC. V gene TRBV9 combines with J gene TRBJ1-2; D ambiguous. The germline CDR1 and CDR2 sequences are SGDLS and YYNGEE. The CDR3 covers 13 residues. V was clipped by 0 bases and J by 6 bases, with 9 bases between them.

This rearrangement joins TRBV19 to TRBJ1-6; possible D gene TRBD1, 5 bases. Deletions cut 4 bases from V and 4 bases from J, with 11 bases between. The CDR3 has 15 residues. CDR1 and CDR2 (germline): LNHDA, SQIVND (reference sequence). CDR3 protein: CASSTGTFYNSPLHF. The CDR3 bases are TGTGCCAGTAGTACCGGGACCTTTTATAATTCACCCCTCCACTTT. The variable domain in full, with the rest retrieved from reference TRBV19 and TRBJ1-6, is DGGITQSPKYLFRKEGQNVTLSCEQNLNHDAMYWYRQDPGQGLRLIYYSQIVNDFQKGDIAEGYSVSREKKESFPLTVTSAQKNPTAFYLCASSTGTFYNSPLHFGNGTRLTVT.

This clone was counted between two and nine times. CDR3 in DNA: TGTGCCAGCAGCTTGGGACAGGGGTGGACTGAAGCTTTCTTT. It translates to CASSLGQGWTEAFF. The chain couples TRBV5-5 to TRBJ1-1; 8 positions match TRBD1. Trimming at V came to 0 bases and at J to 5 bases, leaving 3 bases not matched to a gene. The CDR3 sequence is 14 residues long. The germline CDR1 and CDR2 sequences are SGHKS and YYEKEE (reference sequence).

This chain uses TRBV7-9 with TRBJ2-7; 10 bases match TRBD2. Germline V gene data show CDR1 as SEHNR and CDR2 as FQNEAQ (reference sequence). This CDR3 contains 14 residues. Trimming took 4 bases from V and 4 from J; bases not matched to a gene: 4. The CDR3 protein is CASSSLAGRYEQYF. The CDR3 DNA reads as TGTGCCAGCAGCTCACTAGCGGGACGGTACGAGCAGTACTTC.

This rearrangement joins TRBV7-6 to TRBJ1-6; possibly TRBD1 for D (6 bases). The CDR3 sequence is 13 residues long. Per the germline V gene, CDR1 is SGHVS and CDR2 is FNYEAQ. V lost 8 bases, J lost 10 bases, and 15 bases lay in between. CDR3 region: CASQQGMESPLHF. The CDR3, as DNA: TGTGCCAGCCAACAGGGTATGGAATCACCCCTCCACTTT.

The CDR3 DNA sequence: TGTGCCAGCAGCTTGGGACAGGGCGGGGCCAACGTCCTGACTTTC. This gives the protein CASSLGQGGANVLTF. This chain links TRBV5-6 with TRBJ2-6; 7 bases line up with TRBD1. J lost 4 bases, V lost 0 bases, and 1 base had no gene match. The CDR3 has 15 amino acids. The V gene's germline CDR1 is SGHDT and CDR2 YYEEEE.

The chain couples TRBV5-5 to TRBJ2-2; D gene uncertain. Germline CDR1 is SGHKS and CDR2 is YYEKEE (reference sequence). This CDR3 comprises 15 residues. Trimming left V 4 bases short and J 2 bases short, with 12 bases between. CDR3 sequence: CASSLGRTNTGELFF. In DNA form, the CDR3 reads TGTGCCAGCAGCCTCGGAAGGACCAACACCGGGGAGCTGTTTTTT.

This clone was observed a few times. J is TRBJ2-7 and V is TRBV20-1; D is undetermined. The CDR3 spans 10 residues. V dropped 6 bases and J dropped 2 bases, with 5 bases sitting between them. In germline, CDR1 is DFQATT, CDR2 SNEGSKA (reference sequence). The CDR3 nucleotides read TGCAGTGCGGCCCCCTACGAGCAGTACTTC. Protein sequence: CSAAPYEQYF.

V usage is TRBV5-4 and J usage is TRBJ2-2, with D hard to call. The CDR3 runs 17 residues. Germline CDR1 is SGHNT and CDR2 is YYREEE (reference sequence). V gave up 4 bases and J gave up 1 base, with 17 bases separating them. The CDR3 is CASSPTTSFGNTGELFF. The CDR3 DNA is TGTGCCAGCAGCCCTACGACAAGCTTTGGGAACACCGGGGAGCTGTTTTTT.